A single sample is the source of the 26 T cell receptor beta chains below, sequenced in a study of siplizumab effects on memory and regulatory T cells. Sequenced by immunoSEQ multiplex PCR; TCRdb stores in-frame clones only, minus some. The table includes some 97,000 clones, 94% detected once. The sequencing input was non-Treg CD4+ T cells sorted from blood. The receptors originated from a human donor in good health.

The rearrangement joins TRBV2 to TRBJ1-1; unclear D gene. Germline assignment: CDR1 SNHLY and CDR2 FYNNEI. There are 12 residues in the CDR3. The V end was cut by 3 bases, the J end by 6 bases, with 8 bases between. CDR3 amino acids: CASSDAGAEAFF. DNA of the CDR3: TGTGCCAGCAGTGACGCCGGAGCTGAAGCTTTCTTT.

The V and J genes are TRBV11-3 and TRBJ2-7; 7 bases align to TRBD2. Germline-derived CDR1 and CDR2 are SGHNT and YENEEA. With 5 bases clipped from V and 1 base from J, the junction kept 11 bases outside the gene matches. This CDR3 has 16 residues. The CDR3 DNA is TGTGCCAGCAGCCAAGGGGAAACTAGCGTGTCCTACGAGCAGTACTTC. Translation: CASSQGETSVSYEQYF.

This rearrangement joins TRBV13 to TRBJ2-5; 12 bases align to TRBD2. CDR1 is PRHDT and CDR2 is FYEKMQ in the germline V gene (reference sequence). J was trimmed by 5 bases and V by 5 bases; bases with no gene match: 3. The CDR3 length is 14 residues. CDR3 amino acids: CASSLLAGGETQYF. CDR3 DNA sequence: TGTGCCAGCAGCCTTCTAGCGGGAGGGGAGACCCAGTACTTC.

The chain combines TRBV7-9 with TRBJ2-3; D gene unclear. In germline, CDR1 is SEHNR, CDR2 FQNEAQ (reference sequence). This CDR3 spans 11 amino acids. Trimming removed 2 bases from V and 5 bases from J, with 2 bases in between. The CDR3 nucleotides are TGTGCCAGCAGCTTAAAAGATACGCAGTATTTT. Translation gives CASSLKDTQYF.

The chain has TRBV5-1 and TRBJ2-7, with D possibly being TRBD1 or TRBD2 (6 bases each). This CDR3 region has 16 residues. Germline V gives CDR1 SGHRS, CDR2 YFSETQ. Trimming left V 0 bases short and J 3 bases short, with 16 bases between. CDR3 region: CASSLGGGLTVYEQYF. The CDR3 DNA is TGCGCCAGCAGCTTGGGAGGGGGGCTAACGGTCTACGAGCAGTACTTC.

The chain links TRBV6-6 to TRBJ2-2, with 8 bases that match TRBD1. Germline values: CDR1 MNHNY, CDR2 SVGAGI (reference sequence). V lost 5 bases, J lost 4 bases, and 9 bases stayed unmatched. This CDR3 has 16 amino acids. DNA of the CDR3: TGTGCCAGCAGTCCCACAGGGGGAATTATCACCGGGGAGCTGTTTTTT. This gives the protein CASSPTGGIITGELFF.

CDR3 in amino acids: CASSEAFGGELFF. In nucleotides, the CDR3 is TGCGCCAGCAGTGAGGCCTTTGGCGGGGAGCTGTTTTTT. This chain connects TRBV10-1 to TRBJ2-2, with unresolved D. The CDR3 has 13 amino acids. The V gene lost 2 bases and the J gene lost 7 bases, with 8 bases spanning the gap. Germline CDR1 reads WNHNN; CDR2 reads SYGVQD (reference sequence).

The V call is TRBV19, the J call TRBJ2-5, with a tentative D call TRBD1 (7 bases). The CDR3 covers 12 residues. V lost 5 bases, J lost 7 bases, and 11 bases lay in between. The germline V gene has CDR1 LNHDA and CDR2 SQIVND (reference sequence). In DNA, the CDR3 is TGTGCCAGTAGTGCGGGACAGCGGACCCAGTACTTC. It yields the protein CASSAGQRTQYF.

The chain links TRBV27 to TRBJ1-2; the D is unclear. Germline V CDR1 and CDR2: MNHEY, SMNVEV (reference sequence). There are 14 residues in the CDR3. V lost 2 bases, J lost 0 bases, and 7 bases lay in between. DNA for the CDR3: TGTGCCAGCAGTTTAAGGAACACTAACTATGGCTACACCTTC. It encodes CASSLRNTNYGYTF.

The rearrangement joins TRBV27 to TRBJ1-2; D not resolved. The CDR3 sequence is 13 residues long. Germline CDR1 is MNHEY and CDR2 is SMNVEV (reference sequence). With 4 bases removed from V and 4 bases from J, the gap between germline ends came to 10 bases. DNA of the CDR3: TGTGCCAGCAGTTCCGGAAAACCCTATGGCTACACCTTC. Translation gives CASSSGKPYGYTF.

The chain recombines TRBV7-9 with TRBJ2-3; TRBD2 might be the D (6 bases). Germline lookup yields CDR1 SEHNR and CDR2 FQNEAQ (reference sequence). V lost 0 bases and J lost 2, with 15 bases in between. The CDR3 loop spans 17 amino acids. The CDR3 is CASSLATREWATDTQYF. CDR3 bases: TGTGCCAGCAGCTTAGCCACTCGGGAGTGGGCCACAGATACGCAGTATTTT.

The genes are TRBV4-2 and TRBJ2-1; D is unclear. The CDR3 has 12 residues. Trimming pared 4 bases from V and 9 bases from J, leaving 10 bases between. The germline V gene encodes CDR1 LGHNA and CDR2 YNFKEQ. CDR3 residues: CASSPGVGEQFF. CDR3 DNA: TGTGCCAGCAGCCCTGGAGTGGGTGAGCAGTTCTTC.

The chain links TRBV28 to TRBJ2-4; possible D gene TRBD1, 6 bases. From germline, CDR1 is MDHEN and CDR2 SYDVKM. Trimming left V 5 bases short and J 1 base short, with 12 bases between. The CDR3 is made up of 15 amino acids. The CDR3 nucleotides read TGTGCCAGCAGTCCACAGGGATCGGCCAAAAACATTCAGTACTTC. It specifies CASSPQGSAKNIQYF.

This chain links TRBV30 with TRBJ1-4; TRBD1 agrees at 7 bases. This CDR3 contains 13 residues. The junction had 9 bases not matched to a gene; V was cut back by 8 bases and J by 6 bases. CDR1 is GTSNPN and CDR2 is SVGIG in the germline V gene (reference sequence). CDR3 nucleotides: TGTGCCGGAGAACAGGGGCCCCATGAAAAACTGTTTTTT. The encoded protein is CAGEQGPHEKLFF.

This rearrangement joins TRBV6-1 to TRBJ1-4; 7 bases align to TRBD1. The CDR3 is made up of 14 amino acids. Per the germline V gene, CDR1 is MNHNS and CDR2 is SASEGT. Trimming took 4 bases from V and 7 from J; bases not matched to a gene: 6. The CDR3 DNA is TGTGCCAGCAGTGGCAGACAGGGAAGTGAAAAACTGTTTTTT. The encoded protein is CASSGRQGSEKLFF.

The chain uses TRBV5-3 and TRBJ2-7; 8 nucleotides match TRBD1. TRBV5-3 is marked as an open reading frame, function uncertain. The CDR3 runs to 18 residues. Losses at the gene ends were 4 bases for V and 3 bases for J; bases not matched to a gene: 18. The CDR3 nucleotides read TGTGCCAGAAGCGTATACCGCAATGGGGACAGGAGGCGCTACGAGCAGTACTTC. Translated, it gives CARSVYRNGDRRRYEQYF.

The chain has TRBV6-6 and TRBJ2-7; 11 bases fit TRBD2. The CDR3 loop spans 15 amino acids. V lost 6 bases to trimming and J lost 6 bases; unmatched junction nucleotides: 10. Per germline, CDR1 MNHNY and CDR2 SVGAGI (reference sequence). CDR3: CASRPPLAGGGEQYF. The CDR3 DNA is TGTGCCAGCAGGCCCCCTTTAGCGGGAGGGGGCGAGCAGTACTTC.

Comments on this clone: One junction end disagrees with the germline gene, perhaps due to a read error. This chain links TRBV7-7 with TRBJ2-5, with D uncertain. The CDR3 length is 13 residues. Germline values: CDR1 SSHAT, CDR2 FNYEAQ (reference sequence). The CDR3: CASSLGFRETQYF. The CDR3 DNA follows: TGTGCTAGCAGCTTAGGGTTTCGGGAGACCCAGTACTTC.

Turning to this clone: The same CDR3 can be traced to other DNA sequences in this sample. The rearrangement joins TRBV5-1 to TRBJ2-2; D is undetermined. Germline CDR1 is SGHRS and CDR2 is YFSETQ. V shed 5 bases and J shed 2 bases, with 7 bases lying between them. This CDR3 is built from 13 residues. Here the CDR3 reads CASSLGNTGELFF. The CDR3, as DNA: TGCGCCAGCAGTCTCGGAAACACCGGGGAGCTGTTTTTT.

This sequence joins TRBV11-2 and TRBJ2-7, with 11 bases fitting TRBD2. CDR1 and CDR2 (germline): SGHAT, FQNNGV. CDR3 length: 17 residues. V shed 3 bases, J shed 4 bases, and the junction held 11 bases outside the gene matches. Written as DNA, the CDR3 is TGTGCCAGCAGCTTTAGTGGCTTCACTAGCGGGAGTTACGAGCAGTACTTC. It translates to CASSFSGFTSGSYEQYF.

The CDR3 DNA reads TGTGCCAGCTCACCACGGGTAGGTGTGGATACGCAGTATTTT. Translation gives CASSPRVGVDTQYF. J is TRBJ2-3 and V is TRBV18; D remains ambiguous. Germline V gives CDR1 KGHSH, CDR2 LQKENI. Trimming took 1 base from V and 6 from J, leaving 11 bases between them. The CDR3 is made up of 14 amino acids.

The V gene is TRBV6-5, the J gene TRBJ2-3; D perhaps matches TRBD2 (6 bases). The CDR3 runs to 14 residues. Looked up from germline, CDR1 is MNHEY and CDR2 is SVGAGI. Trimming took 2 bases from V and 2 from J, leaving 8 bases between them. The CDR3 DNA is TGTGCCAGCAGTTACGTGGACTACACAGATACGCAGTATTTT. Encoded protein: CASSYVDYTDTQYF.

The chain carries TRBV27 and TRBJ2-7; D is ambiguous. Looked up from germline, CDR1 is MNHEY and CDR2 is SMNVEV (reference sequence). Trimming pared 6 bases from V and 2 bases from J, leaving 11 bases between. The CDR3 is 13 residues long. CDR3 amino acids: CASRSHNTYEQYF. CDR3 DNA: TGTGCCAGCAGATCCCATAATACCTACGAGCAGTACTTC.

This clone was detected a few times. This rearrangement joins TRBV28 to TRBJ1-2; D remains ambiguous. Trimming took 2 bases from V and 2 from J, leaving 12 bases between them. This CDR3 has 15 residues. Germline V gives CDR1 MDHEN, CDR2 SYDVKM. CDR3 DNA sequence: TGTGCCAGCAGTTTAGGGAGGGCGTTAAACTATGGCTACACCTTC. It specifies CASSLGRALNYGYTF.

The chain is built from TRBV5-1 and TRBJ2-5; maybe TRBD2 (6 bases). Trimming left V 2 bases short and J 5 bases short, with 16 bases between. CDR1 SGHRS and CDR2 YFSETQ come from the germline V gene. This CDR3 is built from 15 residues. CDR3 coding DNA: TGCGCCAGCAGCTTTTCCCGGGACTTAGGGGAGACCCAGTACTTC. Its translation is CASSFSRDLGETQYF.

This rearrangement joins TRBV27 to TRBJ1-2, with TRBD1 matching 8 bases. Germline CDR1 reads MNHEY; CDR2 reads SMNVEV (reference sequence). The CDR3 spans 13 residues. J gave up 4 bases and V 8 bases, and 6 bases lay outside the gene matches. The CDR3 sequence is CASPDRGVYGYTF. The CDR3 DNA reads as TGTGCCAGCCCCGACAGGGGCGTCTATGGCTACACCTTC.